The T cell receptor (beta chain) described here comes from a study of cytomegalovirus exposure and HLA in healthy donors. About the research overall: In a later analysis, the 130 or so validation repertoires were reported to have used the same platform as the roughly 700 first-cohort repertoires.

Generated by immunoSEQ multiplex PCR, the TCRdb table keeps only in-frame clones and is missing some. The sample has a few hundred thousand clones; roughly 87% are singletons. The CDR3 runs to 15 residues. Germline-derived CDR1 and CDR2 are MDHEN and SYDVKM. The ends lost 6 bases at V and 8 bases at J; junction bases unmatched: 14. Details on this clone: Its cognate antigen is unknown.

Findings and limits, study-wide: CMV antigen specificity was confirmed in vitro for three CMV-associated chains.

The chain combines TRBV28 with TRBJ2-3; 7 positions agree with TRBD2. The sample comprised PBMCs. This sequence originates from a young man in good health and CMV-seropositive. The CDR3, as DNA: TGTGCCAGCAGCCTCGAGCGGGGCCCCCGAGGTACGCAGTATTTT. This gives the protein CASSLERGPRGTQYF.